This T cell receptor (beta chain) emerged from a study of CD8+ T cells in alopecia areata. Germline CDR1 is SEHNR and CDR2 is FQNEAQ (reference sequence). After removal of 5 bases from V and 10 bases from J, the junction contained 8 bases not matched to a gene. This CDR3 is built from 13 residues. Treatment specified: oral pan-JAK inhibitor, 5-10 mg twice daily. RNA extraction and reverse transcription yielded cDNA as sequencing template. Assay used: immunoSEQ multiplex PCR; TCRdb lists only in-frame clones, some missing. This table has tens of thousands of clones, 35% to 55% appearing once. This chain uses TRBV7-9 with TRBJ2-1, with TRBD2 identical over 7 bases. The sample in question was CD8+ T cells sorted from blood, obtained at roughly week 36, from a patient treated with tofacitinib. The TCR comes from a human donor with alopecia areata. CDR3 in DNA: TGTGCCAGCAGCCCCGTTGGGAGGGGAGAGCAGTTCTTC. Its protein is CASSPVGRGEQFF.